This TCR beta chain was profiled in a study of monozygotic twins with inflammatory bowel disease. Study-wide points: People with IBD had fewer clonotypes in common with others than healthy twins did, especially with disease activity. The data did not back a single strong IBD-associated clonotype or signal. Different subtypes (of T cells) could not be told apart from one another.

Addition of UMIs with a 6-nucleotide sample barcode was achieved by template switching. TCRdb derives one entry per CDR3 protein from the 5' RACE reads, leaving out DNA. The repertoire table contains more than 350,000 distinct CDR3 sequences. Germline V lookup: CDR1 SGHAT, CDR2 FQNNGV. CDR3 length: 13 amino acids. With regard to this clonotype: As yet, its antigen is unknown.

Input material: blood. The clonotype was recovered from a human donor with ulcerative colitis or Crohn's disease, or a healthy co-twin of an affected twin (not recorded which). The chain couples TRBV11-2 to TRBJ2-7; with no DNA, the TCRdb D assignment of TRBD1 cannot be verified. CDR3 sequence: CASSFTPTYEQYF.